Here is one TCR beta chain with its context. Its specificity is unknown. The data are from a study of response to subunit inactivated influenza vaccine. MiXCR was run by TCRdb on the RT-PCR reads, yielding one entry per CDR3 protein. The sample yields about 240,000 distinct CDR3 sequences, 12% seen once. In germline, CDR1 is SGHVS, CDR2 FQNEAQ. This CDR3 region has 17 residues. V dropped 5 bases and J dropped 0; count of bases not matched to a gene: 11. Study-wide points: Authors suggested few new T cells are recruited by each seasonal influenza vaccination.

The V call is TRBV7-8, the J call TRBJ2-7, with 9 bases fitting TRBD2. The clonotype originates from a middle-aged man who received an inactivated influenza vaccine. The sequencing used non-naive T cells sorted from PBMCs, collected 14 days before vaccination. CDR3 in DNA: TGTGCCAGCAGCGGGGCTAGCGGGGCTGAACTCTCCTACGAGCAGTACTTC. Translating gives CASSGASGAELSYEQYF.